This TCR beta chain was profiled in a study of shared clonotypes between healthy human individuals. This clone occurred many times. Antigen specificity is unknown. The sample holds other DNA sequences that translate to the same CDR3. The authors split each subset's genomic DNA evenly across several immunoSEQ plates. The protocol was immunoSEQ multiplex PCR, while the TCRdb copy is restricted to in-frame clones and leaves out a portion. This table holds roughly 1,000,000 clones, about 80% found once. The germline V and J ends were trimmed by 1 base and 1 base, with 7 bases remaining between them. Germline V gene data show CDR1 as KGHSH and CDR2 as LQKENI. The CDR3 length is 14 residues. Study outcomes and limitations: Large sequencing depth failed to make sorted-subset sequencing complete, rarefaction showed.

This sequence joins TRBV18 and TRBJ1-1; D uncertain. The clonotype originates from a man between 18 and 29 years old in good health. Some clones in this sample may be carry-over from other donors' samples. The source material was memory CD4+ T cells from PBMCs. This sample's subset: CD45RA-negative fraction. The CDR3 is CASSPQGGNTEAFF. The CDR3 bases are TGTGCCAGCTCACCACAGGGAGGGAACACTGAAGCTTTCTTT.